Listed here is a single TCR beta chain. This sample stems from a study of blood T cells in healthy people across ages. A second PCR of 7 to 11 cycles used a sample-barcoded 5' primer and a J-beta primer mix. From the 5' RACE reads, TCRdb called clonotypes with MiXCR, one entry per CDR3 protein. The sample has approximately 880,000 distinct CDR3 sequences, about 48% seen once. This clonotype was sampled from a man aged 30 to 39 in good health. Specimen: blood.

Here the CDR3 DNA reads TGCAGTGCCATAACTAGCGGGGGGCCAAATGAGCAGTTCTTC. It specifies CSAITSGGPNEQFF. V gene TRBV20-1 combines with J gene TRBJ2-1, with 12 bases identical to TRBD2. Germline V gene data show CDR1 as DFQATT and CDR2 as SNEGSKA (reference sequence). The CDR3 consists of 14 residues. V shed 6 bases, J shed 7 bases, and the junction held 7 bases outside the gene matches.